This paragraph reports one TCR beta chain. Antigen unknown. The source of the sample is a study of molecular identifiers for immune sequencing clone quantification. Study-wide findings and caveats: In naive cells, clones above 20 RNA copies held under 1% of molecules, whereas in effector cells they held over 98%.

Library preparation followed earlier protocols using designated TCR primers. Each CDR3 protein is one row after TCRdb ran MiXCR on the PCR reads. The table has about 640,000 distinct CDR3 sequences, around 20% seen once. Germline CDR1 and CDR2: LGHNA and YSLEER. The CDR3 covers 16 residues. After removal of 1 base from V and 2 bases from J, the junction contained 4 bases not matched to a gene. The gene calls are TRBV4-3 and TRBJ2-1; 8 nucleotides align to TRBD1. This receptor was identified in a human donor in good health. Some libraries in this study had Jurkat cell RNA spiked in. Sequencing input: naive CD8+ T cells from blood, with Jurkat cell RNA spiked in. Subset given: FACS-sorted CD8+CD4-CCR7+CD45RA+ naive T cells. CDR3 loop: CASSQGRTGPYNEQFF. The DNA of the CDR3 is TGCGCCAGCAGCCAAGGTAGGACAGGGCCCTACAATGAGCAGTTCTTC.